The source of this T cell receptor (beta chain) is a study of CD8 T cells in Susac syndrome. Sequencing of TCR beta was performed on blood CD8+ T cells and on blood CD4+ T cells. Recently defined diagnostic criteria classed the Susac syndrome patients as definite or probable. Points on this clonotype: Its antigen is still unknown.

The study, taken as a whole, reports: As the study acknowledged, the number of individuals in its TCR sequencing and HLA analysis was relatively small. Clonal expansion was missing from Susac syndrome CD4+ T cell repertoires.

Reverse transcription of roughly 0.5 to 1 ug RNA was carried out with random hexamers. Via MiXCR, TCRdb re-called the immunoSEQ multiplex PCR reads, giving one row per CDR3 protein. The data hold roughly 180,000 distinct CDR3 sequences, with roughly 94% observed a single time. Germline CDR1 and CDR2: LGHDT and YNNKEL (reference sequence). V shed 1 base and J shed 5 bases, with 11 bases lying between them. This CDR3 has 14 residues. The sequenced sample was CD4+ T cells from PBMCs. The clonotype was recovered from a human donor with Susac syndrome. The chain recombines TRBV3-1 with TRBJ1-1; weak D call: TRBD1 (5 bases). In DNA, the CDR3 is TGTGCCAGCAGCCAAGCGGGGGACGAAACTGAAGCTTTCTTT. Protein: CASSQAGDETEAFF.